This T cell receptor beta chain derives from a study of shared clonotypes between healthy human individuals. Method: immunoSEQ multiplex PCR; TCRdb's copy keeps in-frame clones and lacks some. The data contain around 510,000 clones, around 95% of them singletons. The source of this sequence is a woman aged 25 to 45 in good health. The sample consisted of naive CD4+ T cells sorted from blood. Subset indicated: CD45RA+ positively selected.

Here the CDR3 reads CSAGTSANIQYF. The DNA of the CDR3 is TGCAGCGCCGGGACTAGTGCAAACATTCAGTACTTC. V is TRBV29-1 and J is TRBJ2-4; 8 bases align to TRBD2. CDR1 SQVTM and CDR2 ANQGSEA come from the germline V gene. V lost 7 bases to trimming and J lost 6 bases; unmatched junction nucleotides: 5. The CDR3 is 12 amino acids.